Listed below are T cell receptor beta chains from one sample, sequenced in a study of T cell responses to AZD1222 COVID-19 vaccine. Clones were sequenced by immunoSEQ multiplex PCR, and TCRdb holds only the in-frame ones, with some missing. The top ten clones hold approximately 16% of a sample with 45,000 to 60,000 clones, approximately 83% of them seen once. The starting material was peripheral blood, obtained on day 0 of AZD1222 vaccination. All receptors come from an adult in good health. Each CDR3 is given without its conserved first and last residue. The D gene is left open where the match is weak. Where a row states a size, it is once, few, many or the class of an expanded clone; other rows omit it.

V,J,size,D,length,CDR3
TRBV19,TRBJ2-7,.,TRBD1,13,ASSTWDRKDYEQY
TRBV15,TRBJ1-5,.,.,12,ATSRSLRDQPQH
TRBV7-3,TRBJ2-2,.,.,12,ASSLGLYTGELF
TRBV29-1,TRBJ2-1,.,.,8,SVGTDEQF
TRBV7-9,TRBJ2-3,.,.,11,ASSLSGRDTQY
TRBV2,TRBJ1-2,.,.,12,ASSAPGEGYGYT
TRBV28,TRBJ1-5,.,.,13,ASRSFGVSNQPQH
TRBV27,TRBJ2-7,.,.,10,ASSQGSYEQY
TRBV6-5,TRBJ2-7,.,.,10,ASNGDSYEQY
TRBV28,TRBJ1-2,.,.,13,ASSLAGRANYGYT
TRBV7-6,TRBJ1-1,.,.,14,ASSLPGRPLNTEAF
TRBV28,TRBJ2-1,.,TRBD2,12,ASSRAGVSNEQF
TRBV7-2,TRBJ2-3,.,TRBD2,13,ASRPGLAGVHTQY
TRBV28,TRBJ2-7,medium-sized,.,11,ASRAGQHYEQY
TRBV10-3,TRBJ1-1,.,.,13,AISEKTGGATEAF
TRBV5-4,TRBJ2-2,.,.,12,ASSSWTVTGELF
TRBV7-8,TRBJ1-5,.,.,13,ASSLVGGGNQPQH
TRBV9,TRBJ1-5,.,.,11,ASSVGSMGPQH
TRBV11-3,TRBJ2-7,.,.,12,ASSLGGSSYEQY
TRBV19,TRBJ2-1,.,.,13,ASSGHQYGYNEQF
TRBV28,TRBJ1-5,.,.,9,ASSPNQPQH
TRBV9,TRBJ2-3,.,.,12,ASSVVPSTDTQY
TRBV2,TRBJ1-5,few,.,11,ASSVSVRQPQH
TRBV30,TRBJ2-7,.,.,12,AWSVGTGSYEQY
TRBV4-3,TRBJ1-2,.,.,10,ASSHPDGGYT
TRBV2,TRBJ1-6,.,TRBD1,13,ASNDLTGTGSPLH
TRBV6-4,TRBJ2-7,.,.,7,ASSDEQY
TRBV6-5,TRBJ2-5,.,TRBD1,10,ASSFDRVSQY
TRBV28,TRBJ2-1,.,TRBD2,14,ASTPIEGEGYNEQF
TRBV4-1,TRBJ1-2,.,TRBD1,15,ASSQEGQGAGLNGYT
TRBV18,TRBJ2-3,.,TRBD2,10,ASSWEGDTQY
TRBV28,TRBJ1-5,.,.,12,ASDRQELNQPQH
TRBV3-1/TRBV3-2,TRBJ1-1,.,.,10,ASSQGNTEAF
TRBV28,TRBJ1-5,.,.,14,ASSLSPGILNQPQH
TRBV28,TRBJ1-2,.,.,11,ASSLGGPYGYT
TRBV27,TRBJ2-7,.,TRBD2,12,ASTLTSGDYEQY
TRBV5-1,TRBJ1-1,.,.,13,ASSGTGTLNTEAF
TRBV6-4,TRBJ2-1,few,TRBD2,13,ASSEREGSYNEQF
TRBV28,TRBJ1-2,.,.,13,ASSPIMTTNYGYT
TRBV5-4,TRBJ1-4,once,.,15,ASSLGPNGGANEKLF
TRBV27,TRBJ2-1,.,TRBD2,16,ASSLELAGVGTYNEQF
TRBV5-4,TRBJ2-7,.,.,12,ASSLGQPTYEQY
TRBV6-2/TRBV6-3,TRBJ2-1,once,TRBD2,16,ASSARGTSSGSYNEQF
TRBV27,TRBJ1-2,few,TRBD1,12,ASRSSTGAYGYT
TRBV19,TRBJ1-2,.,.,12,ASSGETVNYGYT
TRBV27,TRBJ1-5,.,.,12,ASSFGTPYQPQH
TRBV19,TRBJ2-1,.,TRBD2,12,ASSPVAGLAEQF
TRBV2,TRBJ2-1,.,TRBD2,15,ASSEDFIAGVYNEQF
TRBV6-5,TRBJ2-7,.,.,10,ASSRGRNEQY
TRBV6-1,TRBJ2-3,.,.,12,ASSEVLETDTQY
TRBV7-2,TRBJ2-2,.,TRBD2,13,ASSQDSGRAGELF
TRBV24-1,TRBJ1-1,few,.,10,ATSRRDSEAF
TRBV7-8,TRBJ2-3,.,TRBD2,14,ASSLWAGAGIDTQY